A single sample gave rise to the 15 T cell receptor beta chains below, sequenced in a study of shared clonotypes between healthy human individuals. The repertoire was sequenced with immunoSEQ multiplex PCR; TCRdb's copy has only in-frame clones and lacks some. The table has 1.5 million to 1.9 million clones, roughly 98% seen once; the top ten hold 0.45%. The sequenced material came from naive CD4+ T cells sorted from blood. Described subset: CD45RA+ positively selected. Receptors originate from a man between 25 and 39 years old in good health.

This clone has a single count. The chain links TRBV6-1 to TRBJ1-2; TRBD1 matches 9 bases. This CDR3 has 14 amino acids. V shed 5 bases and J 2 bases; nucleotides not matched to a gene: 3. Germline CDR1 MNHNS, CDR2 SASEGT. This chain's CDR3 is CASSNGQGNYGYTF. The CDR3 DNA reads TGTGCCAGCAGTAATGGACAGGGGAACTATGGCTACACCTTC.

This chain uses TRBV9 with TRBJ2-3; D possibly matches TRBD1 or TRBD2 (6 bases each). Trimming took 4 bases from V and 6 from J, leaving 21 bases between them. The CDR3 has 16 amino acids. Germline values: CDR1 SGDLS, CDR2 YYNGEE. The chain's CDR3 is CASSLISSGAYDTQYF. CDR3 in DNA: TGTGCCAGCAGCCTGATTAGCTCGGGGGCCTATGATACGCAGTATTTT.

The chain combines TRBV9 with TRBJ2-2; D gene unclear. The V gene lost 2 bases and the J gene lost 6 bases, with 17 bases spanning the gap. CDR1 SGDLS and CDR2 YYNGEE come from the germline V gene. The CDR3 covers 16 residues. This chain's CDR3 is CASSVAGTPRSGELFF. The CDR3 nucleotides are TGTGCCAGCAGCGTTGCCGGCACTCCACGATCCGGGGAGCTGTTTTTT. Filled out from reference TRBV9 and TRBJ2-2, the complete variable domain reads DSGVTQTPKHLITATGQRVTLRCSPRSGDLSVYWYQQSLDQGLQFLIQYYNGEERAKGNILERFSAQQFPDLHSELNLSSLELGDSALYFCASSVAGTPRSGELFFGEGSRLTVL.

This chain links TRBV5-1 with TRBJ2-1, with D perhaps matching TRBD1 (6 bases). Looked up from germline, CDR1 is SGHRS and CDR2 is YFSETQ. Trimming pared 4 bases from V and 2 bases from J, leaving 16 bases between. This CDR3 is 16 amino acids long. CDR3 in DNA: TGCGCCAGCAGCCGTGGGACACTACGGACCTACAATGAGCAGTTCTTC. It codes for CASSRGTLRTYNEQFF.

The chain combines TRBV7-8 with TRBJ2-1; 8 bases map to TRBD1. CDR1 is SGHVS, CDR2 FQNEAQ, per germline. The CDR3 length is 16 residues. The ends lost 5 bases at V and 3 bases at J; junction bases unmatched: 9. The CDR3 spells CASSPNQGARYNEQFF. DNA for the CDR3: TGTGCCAGCAGCCCCAATCAGGGGGCGCGCTACAATGAGCAGTTCTTC.

Worth noting for this clone: In the same sample, other DNA sequences code for this CDR3. This chain links TRBV18 with TRBJ2-5; TRBD2 aligns across 8 bases. J lost 5 bases, V lost 3 bases, and 2 bases had no gene match. The CDR3 contains 13 residues. CDR1 is KGHSH, CDR2 LQKENI, per germline. DNA of the CDR3: TGTGCCAGCTCACCGGGACTAGGGGAGACCCAGTACTTC. As protein: CASSPGLGETQYF. Filled out from reference TRBV18 and TRBJ2-5, the complete variable domain reads NAGVMQNPRHLVRRRGQEARLRCSPMKGHSHVYWYRQLPEEGLKFMVYLQKENIIDESGMPKERFSAEFPKEGPSILRIQQVVRGDSAAYFCASSPGLGETQYFGPGTRLLVL.

V gene TRBV15 combines with J gene TRBJ2-1; TRBD2 matches at 7 bases. The V and J ends lost 4 bases and 4 bases, in that order; junction bases with no gene match: 4. CDR3 size: 14 residues. Germline V lookup: CDR1 LNHNV, CDR2 YYDKDF (reference sequence). This CDR3 is CATSTSGTYNEQFF. DNA of the CDR3: TGTGCCACCAGCACAAGCGGGACTTACAATGAGCAGTTCTTC.

This clone was observed a single time. The chain combines TRBV5-1 with TRBJ2-2; 14 nucleotides agree with TRBD2. The CDR3 is 17 residues long. Germline loops: CDR1 SGHRS, CDR2 YFSETQ. V gave up 5 bases and J gave up 7 bases; unmatched junction bases: 10. The CDR3 is CASSSGTSGRRNGELFF. For the CDR3, the DNA is TGCGCCAGCAGTTCCGGGACTAGCGGGAGACGAAACGGGGAGCTGTTTTTT.

This chain links TRBV28 with TRBJ2-2; D gene unclear. Per germline, CDR1 MDHEN and CDR2 SYDVKM. The CDR3 consists of 12 residues. Trimming shortened V by 3 bases and J by 6 bases, and 5 bases separated the two germline ends. The CDR3 protein is CASSFISGELFF. The CDR3 region has the DNA TGTGCCAGCAGTTTTATTTCCGGGGAGCTGTTTTTT.

The chain couples TRBV6-5 to TRBJ2-7; D unresolved. Per the germline V gene, CDR1 is MNHEY and CDR2 is SVGAGI. The length of the CDR3 is 12 residues. With 6 bases removed from V and 4 bases from J, the gap between germline ends came to 10 bases. CDR3 nucleotide sequence: TGTGCCAGCAGCAATTTAAGATACGAGCAGTACTTC. Its protein is CASSNLRYEQYF.

As regards this clone: At one of its ends the junction is not consistent with the germline gene, which may arise from a read error. The chain carries TRBV7-7 and TRBJ2-2, with D unresolved. CDR3 length: 11 amino acids. Per germline, CDR1 SSHAT and CDR2 FNYEAQ (reference sequence). The CDR3 DNA reads as TGTGCTAGCAGAAGACCCAGGGAGCTGTTTTTT. Translated, it gives CASRRPRELFF.

This chain uses TRBV5-1 with TRBJ2-5; either TRBD1 or TRBD2 may supply D (5 bases each). The J call is doubtful: the DNA matches TRBJ2-7 better. CDR3 size: 14 residues. Germline CDR1 and CDR2: SGHRS and YFSETQ. The CDR3 nucleotides are TGCGCCAGCAGCTCCAGGACTGGGGCATACGAGCAGTACTTC. Its translation is CASSSRTGAYEQYF.

V is TRBV27 and J is TRBJ2-2; 9 nucleotides line up with TRBD1. Germline V lookup: CDR1 MNHEY, CDR2 SMNVEV (reference sequence). The ends lost 5 bases at V and 7 bases at J; junction bases unmatched: 11. The CDR3 extends over 16 amino acids. The CDR3 DNA reads as TGTGCCAGCAGTAGTCCGGGACAGGGACGTTTCGGGGAGCTGTTTTTT. This gives the protein CASSSPGQGRFGELFF.

The rearrangement links TRBV11-2 to TRBJ1-2; 7 bases fit TRBD1. Trimming took 2 bases from V and 6 from J; bases not matched to a gene: 18. Germline V gene data show CDR1 as SGHAT and CDR2 as FQNNGV. The CDR3 loop spans 18 amino acids. CDR3 nucleotide sequence: TGTGCCAGCAGCTTATCAGTATACGTGGGACAGAAAGATCATGGCTACACCTTC. This sequence encodes CASSLSVYVGQKDHGYTF.

The rearrangement joins TRBV19 to TRBJ1-2, with 8 bases fitting TRBD1. This CDR3 comprises 15 residues. Trimming removed 3 bases from V and 7 bases from J; junction bases left unmatched: 10. The germline V gene encodes CDR1 LNHDA and CDR2 SQIVND (reference sequence). The CDR3 region is CASSIPWAGGSGYTF. CDR3 coding DNA: TGTGCCAGTAGTATTCCTTGGGCAGGGGGCTCTGGCTACACCTTC.